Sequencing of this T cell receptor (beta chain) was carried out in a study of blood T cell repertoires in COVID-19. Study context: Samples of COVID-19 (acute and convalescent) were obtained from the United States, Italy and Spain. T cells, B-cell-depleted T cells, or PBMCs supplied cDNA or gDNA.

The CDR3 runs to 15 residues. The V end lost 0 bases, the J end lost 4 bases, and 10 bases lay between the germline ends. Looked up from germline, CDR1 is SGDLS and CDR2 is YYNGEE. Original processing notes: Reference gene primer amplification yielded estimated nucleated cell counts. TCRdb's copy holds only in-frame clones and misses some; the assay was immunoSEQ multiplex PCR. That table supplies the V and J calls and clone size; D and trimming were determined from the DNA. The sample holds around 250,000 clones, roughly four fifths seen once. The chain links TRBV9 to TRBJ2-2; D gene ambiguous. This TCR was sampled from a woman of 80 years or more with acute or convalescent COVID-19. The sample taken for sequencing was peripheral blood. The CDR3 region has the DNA TGTGCCAGCAGCGTAGTCCCGAGACTCACCGGGGAGCTGTTTTTT. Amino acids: CASSVVPRLTGELFF.